Shown below are 23 T cell receptor beta chains from a single sample sequenced in a study of cytomegalovirus exposure and HLA in healthy donors. Sequencing was performed with immunoSEQ multiplex PCR; in TCRdb, only in-frame clones are kept and a portion is missing. This sample carries 60,000 to 85,000 clones, 85% to 95% of them seen once, and the ten largest clones take around 1.5%. The sample comprised PBMCs. The receptors originated from a man aged 18 to 35 in good health and CMV-seropositive.

This rearrangement joins TRBV11-3 to TRBJ2-7, with D hard to call. The germline V gene encodes CDR1 SGHNT and CDR2 YENEEA. V was clipped by 6 bases and J by 6 bases, with 9 bases between them. The length of the CDR3 is 11 residues. CDR3 DNA: TGTGCCAGCAGTCTCCGCGGCGAGCAGTACTTC. As protein: CASSLRGEQYF.

The chain employs TRBV2 and TRBJ2-1; 14 bases are a match to TRBD2. Germline lookup yields CDR1 SNHLY and CDR2 FYNNEI. V trimming: 6 bases; J trimming: 0 bases; junction bases outside the gene matches: 7. The CDR3 has 18 residues. DNA for the CDR3: TGTGCCAGCAGAGGACTAGCGGGAGGCCGCGACTCCTACAATGAGCAGTTCTTC. It is translated as CASRGLAGGRDSYNEQFF.

This clone was seen more than once but under ten times. The chain joins TRBV19 to TRBJ1-2; D perhaps matches TRBD1 (6 bases). Looked up from germline, CDR1 is LNHDA and CDR2 is SQIVND (reference sequence). This CDR3 spans 14 amino acids. Trimming left V 4 bases short and J 8 bases short, with 17 bases between. The CDR3 spells CASSNLGGAPGYTF. In nucleotides, the CDR3 is TGTGCCAGTAGTAATCTTGGGGGGGCCCCAGGCTACACCTTC.

The rearrangement links TRBV19 to TRBJ1-1; 9 bases are shared with TRBD1. CDR1 LNHDA and CDR2 SQIVND come from the germline V gene (reference sequence). This CDR3 contains 16 residues. V gave up 5 bases and J gave up 4 bases; unmatched junction bases: 11. The CDR3 DNA follows: TGTGCCAGTAGTCCGAATTGGGGACAGGGCCTCACTGAAGCTTTCTTT. This encodes CASSPNWGQGLTEAFF.

The V gene is TRBV21-1, the J gene TRBJ2-7; the D call in the table, TRBD1, was not verified against the DNA. TRBV21-1 is noted as a pseudogene. This CDR3 has 16 amino acids. The CDR3: CASSTWGQGLFYEQYF. CDR3 DNA sequence: TGTGCCAGCAGCACCTGGGGACAGGGACTTTTCTACGAGCAGTACTTC.

This chain joins TRBV5-1 and TRBJ2-5, with 11 bases fitting TRBD1. The ends lost 5 bases at V and 2 bases at J; junction bases unmatched: 8. The CDR3 sequence is 16 residues long. Per germline, CDR1 SGHRS and CDR2 YFSETQ. CDR3 region: CASRPGQGALQETQYF. CDR3 sequence (DNA): TGCGCCAGCAGGCCCGGACAGGGGGCCTTACAAGAGACCCAGTACTTC.

The chain joins TRBV6-1 to TRBJ1-2; D perhaps matches TRBD1 (5 bases). This CDR3 is built from 12 residues. V was clipped by 6 bases and J by 8 bases, with 13 bases between them. In germline, CDR1 is MNHNS, CDR2 SASEGT. This CDR3 is CASRFGGEGYTF. CDR3 DNA: TGTGCCAGCAGGTTCGGGGGGGAAGGCTACACCTTC.

This sequence joins TRBV10-3 and TRBJ1-5; D perhaps matches TRBD1 (5 bases). Germline V lookup: CDR1 ENHRY, CDR2 SYGVKD. The V end lost 0 bases, the J end lost 5 bases, and 5 bases lay between the germline ends. The CDR3 loop spans 13 amino acids. The CDR3 region has the DNA TGTGCCATCAGTGAGTCCAGGGATCAGCCCCAGCATTTT. This gives the protein CAISESRDQPQHF.

This clone was seen only once. This chain joins TRBV5-1 and TRBJ2-7; TRBD1 agrees at 11 bases. The CDR3 runs to 15 residues. V trimming: 3 bases; J trimming: 2 bases; junction bases outside the gene matches: 4. From germline, CDR1 is SGHRS and CDR2 YFSETQ. This CDR3 reads CASSSPGQGAYEQYF. Written as DNA, the CDR3 is TGCGCCAGCAGCTCACCGGGACAGGGGGCCTACGAGCAGTACTTC.

The V and J genes are TRBV28 and TRBJ2-3; 8 nucleotides match TRBD1. V was pared by 7 bases and J by 1 base, with 10 bases of the junction left unmatched. The CDR3 runs to 16 residues. Looked up from germline, CDR1 is MDHEN and CDR2 is SYDVKM. This CDR3 is CASNAQGAKGTDTQYF. The CDR3 DNA follows: TGTGCCAGCAACGCTCAGGGGGCGAAGGGCACAGATACGCAGTATTTT.

The chain has TRBV6-1 and TRBJ1-1; TRBD1 might be the D (6 bases). CDR3 length equals 15 residues. V shed 2 bases and J shed 6 bases, with 16 bases lying between them. Germline values: CDR1 MNHNS, CDR2 SASEGT. The CDR3 bases are TGTGCCAGCAGTGAATATAGGGGGACCTATTCTGAAGCTTTCTTT. Protein: CASSEYRGTYSEAFF.

This chain joins TRBV5-1 and TRBJ2-2, with D possibly matching TRBD2 (6 bases). Trimming took 2 bases from V and 4 from J, leaving 15 bases between them. This CDR3 is 16 amino acids long. Germline V gene lookup returns CDR1 SGHRS and CDR2 YFSETQ. The CDR3 sequence is CASSLTTQGGTGELFF. CDR3 in DNA: TGCGCCAGCAGCTTAACCACGCAGGGAGGCACCGGGGAGCTGTTTTTT.

The rearrangement links TRBV21-1 to TRBJ2-7; TRBD1 is taken as the D call from the table, unchecked against the DNA. TRBV21-1 is tagged as a pseudogene. The CDR3 runs 17 residues. The CDR3 bases are TGTGCCAGCAGCAAAGGGACAGGGGAGAGGCGTTCCTACGAGCAGTACTTC. Its translation is CASSKGTGERRSYEQYF.

The CDR3 protein is CASSLALAGLSTDTQYF. CDR3 DNA sequence: TGCGCCAGCAGCTTGGCACTAGCGGGACTTAGCACAGATACGCAGTATTTT. The chain links TRBV5-1 to TRBJ2-3; 10 nucleotides agree with TRBD2. The germline gives CDR1 SGHRS, CDR2 YFSETQ. This CDR3 spans 17 amino acids. With V trimmed by 0 bases and J by 0 bases, 4 bases remained unmatched.

The rearrangement links TRBV27 to TRBJ2-7; 11 nucleotides agree with TRBD1. The V and J ends lost 4 bases and 7 bases, in that order; junction bases with no gene match: 6. Germline loops: CDR1 MNHEY, CDR2 SMNVEV (reference sequence). CDR3 size: 14 residues. The CDR3 reads CASSSTGQGDEQYF. The CDR3 bases are TGTGCCAGCAGTTCCACGGGACAGGGGGATGAGCAGTACTTC.

The chain uses TRBV19 and TRBJ2-7; D may be TRBD1 (6 bases). Germline CDR1 reads LNHDA; CDR2 reads SQIVND (reference sequence). Trimming left V 5 bases short and J 0 bases short, with 11 bases between. This CDR3 is built from 14 residues. This chain's CDR3 is CASSPDRSSYEQYF. CDR3 sequence (DNA): TGTGCCAGTAGTCCCGACAGGAGCTCCTACGAGCAGTACTTC.

The J gene is TRBJ2-3, the V gene TRBV19; the match to TRBD2 covers 9 bases. The V and J ends lost 3 bases and 5 bases, in that order; junction bases with no gene match: 12. Per germline, CDR1 LNHDA and CDR2 SQIVND (reference sequence). The CDR3 runs to 17 residues. This CDR3 is CASSMGPGSGRKDTQYF. CDR3 nucleotide sequence: TGTGCCAGTAGTATGGGGCCTGGGAGCGGGAGGAAAGATACGCAGTATTTT.

The gene calls are TRBV5-1 and TRBJ2-7, with 9 bases lining up with TRBD1. The CDR3 has 13 residues. Germline V gene lookup returns CDR1 SGHRS and CDR2 YFSETQ. With V trimmed by 5 bases and J by 6 bases, 6 bases remained unmatched. The CDR3 coding sequence is TGCGCCAGCAGTATGGGACAGGGCACCGAGCAGTACTTC. This gives the protein CASSMGQGTEQYF.

The CDR3 sequence: CASREGADSSYEQYF. The CDR3 coding sequence is TGTGCCAGCAGGGAGGGGGCAGACAGCTCCTACGAGCAGTACTTC. This rearrangement joins TRBV6-4 to TRBJ2-7, with D perhaps matching TRBD1 (7 bases). The CDR3 runs 15 residues. The germline gives CDR1 MRHNA, CDR2 SNTAGT. V dropped 6 bases and J dropped 0 bases, with 15 bases sitting between them.

This clone was seen only once. J is TRBJ2-3 and V is TRBV12-2; the table gives TRBD1 as D, unverified against the DNA. TRBV12-2 is given as a pseudogene. The CDR3 extends over 18 amino acids. The CDR3 reads CASRLGGTGRVGTDTQYF. The CDR3 nucleotides are TGTGCAAGTCGCTTAGGAGGTACTGGCAGGGTCGGAACAGATACGCAGTATTTT.

This clone showed up just once. The rearrangement links TRBV30 to TRBJ2-1, with TRBD2 as a possible D gene (6 bases). Germline V gene lookup returns CDR1 GTSNPN and CDR2 SVGIG (reference sequence). The ends were cut back, 7 bases at V and 0 bases at J, with 13 bases in the middle. The CDR3 length is 14 residues. In DNA form, the CDR3 reads TGTGCCTTCTCTAGCGCCCGCTCCTACAATGAGCAGTTCTTC. Protein product: CAFSSARSYNEQFF.

This chain connects TRBV9 to TRBJ2-1, with TRBD2 as a possible D gene (5 bases). V lost 1 base to trimming and J lost 6 bases, with 17 bases between them. Germline V gene lookup returns CDR1 SGDLS and CDR2 YYNGEE. The CDR3 has 16 amino acids. CDR3 DNA: TGTGCCAGCAGCGTACGGACTGGACCCTGGGGCAATGAGCAGTTCTTC. Protein product: CASSVRTGPWGNEQFF.

This rearrangement joins TRBV21-1 to TRBJ2-3; the table's D call, TRBD2, has no DNA check behind it. TRBV21-1 is flagged as a pseudogene. The CDR3 is 15 residues long. The chain's CDR3 is CASSNSGSPTDTQYF. Here the CDR3 DNA reads TGTGCCAGCAGCAATTCCGGGAGCCCCACAGATACGCAGTATTTT.